The sequence of this TCR beta chain was determined in a study of T cell responses to AZD1222 COVID-19 vaccine. Some clones are missing from TCRdb's copy, which holds only in-frame ones; the method was immunoSEQ multiplex PCR. The sample carries 80,000 or so clones, less than 95% recorded once. From germline, CDR1 is GTSNPN and CDR2 SVGIG (reference sequence). V was pared by 0 bases and J by 2 bases, with 1 base between. The CDR3 is made up of 11 amino acids. Sequencing used peripheral blood, obtained 28 days after the second AZD1222 dose. V gene TRBV30 combines with J gene TRBJ1-2; no reliable D call. This receptor was taken from an adult who received the AZD1222 COVID-19 vaccine. The CDR3 sequence: CAWSVNYGYTF. In nucleotides, the CDR3 is TGTGCCTGGAGTGTGAACTATGGCTACACCTTC.